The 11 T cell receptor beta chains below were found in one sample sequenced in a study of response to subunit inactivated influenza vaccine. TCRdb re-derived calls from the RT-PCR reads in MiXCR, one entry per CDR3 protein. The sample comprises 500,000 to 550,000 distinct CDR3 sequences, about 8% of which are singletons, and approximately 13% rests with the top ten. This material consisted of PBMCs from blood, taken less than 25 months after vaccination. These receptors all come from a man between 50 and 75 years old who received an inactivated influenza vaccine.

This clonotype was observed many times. The CDR3 DNA is TGTGCCATCAGTGAGTCATACACAGTCAGCTCTGGGGCCAACGTCCTGACTTTC. Translated: CAISESYTVSSGANVLTF. The chain carries TRBV10-3 and TRBJ2-6; D remains unclear. The CDR3 is 18 residues long. V was clipped by 0 bases and J by 0 bases, with 12 bases between them. The germline gives CDR1 ENHRY, CDR2 SYGVKD.

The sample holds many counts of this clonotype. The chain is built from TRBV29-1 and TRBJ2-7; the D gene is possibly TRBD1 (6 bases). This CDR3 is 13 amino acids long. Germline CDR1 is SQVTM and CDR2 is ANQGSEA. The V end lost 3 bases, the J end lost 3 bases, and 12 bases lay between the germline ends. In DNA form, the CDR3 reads TGCAGCGTTGATTTTGGGGGCAGCTACGAGCAGTACTTC. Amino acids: CSVDFGGSYEQYF.

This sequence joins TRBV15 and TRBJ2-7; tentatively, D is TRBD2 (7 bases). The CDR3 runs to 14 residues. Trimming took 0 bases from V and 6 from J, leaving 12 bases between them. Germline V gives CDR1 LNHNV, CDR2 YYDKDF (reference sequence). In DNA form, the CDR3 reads TGTGCCACCAGCAGAGATCGGGGGGCATTCGAGCAGTACTTC. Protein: CATSRDRGAFEQYF.

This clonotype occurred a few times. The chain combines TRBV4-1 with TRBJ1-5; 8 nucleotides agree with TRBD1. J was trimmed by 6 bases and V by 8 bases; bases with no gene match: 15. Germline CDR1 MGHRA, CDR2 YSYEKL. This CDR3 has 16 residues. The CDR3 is CASALSGQGIGQPQHF. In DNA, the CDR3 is TGCGCCAGCGCACTGTCAGGACAGGGTATAGGTCAGCCCCAGCATTTT.

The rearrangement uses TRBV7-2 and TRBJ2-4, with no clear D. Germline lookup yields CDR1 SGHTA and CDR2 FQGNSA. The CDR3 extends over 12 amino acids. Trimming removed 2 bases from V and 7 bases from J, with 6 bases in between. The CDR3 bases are TGTGCCAGCAGCTTAAACCGGAACATTCAGTACTTC. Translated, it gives CASSLNRNIQYF.

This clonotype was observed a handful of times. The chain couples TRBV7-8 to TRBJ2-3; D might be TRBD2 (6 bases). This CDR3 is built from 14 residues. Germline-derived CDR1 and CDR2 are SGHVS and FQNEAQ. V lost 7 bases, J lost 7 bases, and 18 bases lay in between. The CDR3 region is CASTMGGVEYTQYF. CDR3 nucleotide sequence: TGTGCCAGCACCATGGGGGGTGTAGAGTATACGCAGTATTTT.

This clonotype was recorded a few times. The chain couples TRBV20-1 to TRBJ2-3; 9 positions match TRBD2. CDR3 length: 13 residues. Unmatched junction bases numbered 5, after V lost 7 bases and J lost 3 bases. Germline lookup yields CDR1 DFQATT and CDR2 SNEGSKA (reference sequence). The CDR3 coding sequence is TGCAGTGTACCCGGACTAGCGACAGATACGCAGTATTTT. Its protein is CSVPGLATDTQYF.

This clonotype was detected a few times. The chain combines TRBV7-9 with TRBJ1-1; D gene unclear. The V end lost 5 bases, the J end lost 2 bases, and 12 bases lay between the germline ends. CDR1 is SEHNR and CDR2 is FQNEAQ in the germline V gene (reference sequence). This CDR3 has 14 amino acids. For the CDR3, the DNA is TGTGCCAGCAGCCAAGCCATGACTAACACTGAAGCTTTCTTT. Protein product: CASSQAMTNTEAFF. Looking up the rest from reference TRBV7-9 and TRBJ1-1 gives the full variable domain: DTGVSQNPRHKITKRGQNVTFRCDPISEHNRLYWYRQTLGQGPEFLTYFQNEAQLEKSRLLSDRFSAERPKGSFSTLEIQRTEQGDSAMYLCASSQAMTNTEAFFGQGTRLTVV.

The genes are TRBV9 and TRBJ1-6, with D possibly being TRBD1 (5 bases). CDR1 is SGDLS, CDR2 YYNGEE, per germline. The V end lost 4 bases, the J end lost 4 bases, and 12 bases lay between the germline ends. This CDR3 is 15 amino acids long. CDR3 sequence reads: CASSLSTDYNSPLHF. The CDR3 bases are TGTGCCAGCAGCCTATCGACAGATTATAATTCACCCCTCCACTTT.

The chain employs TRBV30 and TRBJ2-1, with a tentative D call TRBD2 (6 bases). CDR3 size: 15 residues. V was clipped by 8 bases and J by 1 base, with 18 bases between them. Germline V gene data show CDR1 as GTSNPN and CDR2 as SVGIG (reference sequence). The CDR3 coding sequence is TGTGCCGCGTCCATTGGGCTAGCGTCCTACAATGAGCAGTTCTTC. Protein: CAASIGLASYNEQFF.

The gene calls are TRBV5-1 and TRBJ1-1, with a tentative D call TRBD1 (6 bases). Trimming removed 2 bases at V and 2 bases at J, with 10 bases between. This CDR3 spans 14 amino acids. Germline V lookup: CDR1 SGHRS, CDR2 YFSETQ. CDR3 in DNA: TGCGCCAGCAGCTTCGGGACAACAAACACTGAAGCTTTCTTT. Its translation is CASSFGTTNTEAFF.